A single sample gave rise to the 19 T cell receptor beta chains below, sequenced in a study of cytomegalovirus exposure and HLA in healthy donors. This PCR relied on a set of 60 Vbeta primers and 13 Jbeta primers. Here immunoSEQ multiplex PCR was the method, and the copy in TCRdb shows in-frame clones only, minus some. This sample has roughly 100,000 clones, with 65% to 85% found just once. The specimen sequenced was PBMCs. These receptors all stem from a man between 50 and 59 years old in good health and CMV-seropositive.

This clone occurred a few times. The chain links TRBV30 to TRBJ2-7; 7 bases match TRBD2. Losses at the gene ends were 7 bases for V and 2 bases for J; bases not matched to a gene: 5. Per germline, CDR1 GTSNPN and CDR2 SVGIG (reference sequence). The CDR3 runs to 12 residues. This chain's CDR3 is CAFRDYTYEQYF. The CDR3 DNA reads TGTGCCTTCCGGGACTACACCTACGAGCAGTACTTC.

The rearrangement uses TRBV7-8 and TRBJ2-1, with D perhaps TRBD2 (6 bases). The germline V gene encodes CDR1 SGHVS and CDR2 FQNEAQ. The V end was cut by 1 base, the J end by 1 base, with 8 bases between. This CDR3 has 15 amino acids. CDR3 amino acids: CASSLVGGSYNEQFF. The CDR3 nucleotides are TGTGCCAGCAGCTTAGTGGGGGGATCCTACAATGAGCAGTTCTTC.

The chain carries TRBV30 and TRBJ1-1, with 10 nucleotides matching TRBD1. CDR3 size: 15 residues. The germline V gene has CDR1 GTSNPN and CDR2 SVGIG (reference sequence). The V gene end was trimmed by 3 bases and the J gene end by 0 bases; junction bases not matched to a gene: 4. CDR3 region: CAWSGGTGVNTEAFF. In nucleotides, the CDR3 is TGTGCCTGGAGCGGAGGGACAGGGGTGAACACTGAAGCTTTCTTT.

This rearrangement joins TRBV6-5 to TRBJ2-7; D unresolved. CDR1 and CDR2 from the germline V gene are MNHEY and SVGAGI. This CDR3 comprises 13 residues. V lost 0 bases, J lost 6 bases, and 9 bases lay in between. DNA for the CDR3: TGTGCCAGCAGTTACTCGACGGGTGGCGAGCAGTACTTC. This encodes CASSYSTGGEQYF.

The sample holds one count of this clone. Relative to the germline gene, one junction end is altered; a read error may explain this. This chain joins TRBV7-6 and TRBJ1-2; 9 bases fit TRBD1. Germline-derived CDR1 and CDR2 are SGHVS and FNYEAQ. The length of the CDR3 is 15 residues. In nucleotides, the CDR3 is TGTGCCAGCAGCTCCCCGACGGGACAGGGATATGACTACACCTTC. This encodes CASSSPTGQGYDYTF.

The V gene is TRBV7-2, the J gene TRBJ2-7; no firm D call. Between the trimmed V and J ends, which lost 0 bases and 5 bases, there was a span of 8 bases. The CDR3 is 13 residues long. Germline loops: CDR1 SGHTA, CDR2 FQGNSA. The CDR3 loop is CASSLASFHEQYF. CDR3 coding DNA: TGTGCCAGCAGCTTAGCGTCGTTTCACGAGCAGTACTTC. Based on the CDR3 plus reference TRBV7-2 and TRBJ2-7, the full variable domain is GAGVSQSPSNKVTEKGKDVELRCDPISGHTALYWYRQSLGQGLEFLIYFQGNSAPDKSGLPSDRFSAERTGGSVSTLTIQRTQQEDSAVYLCASSLASFHEQYFGPGTRLTVT.

This clone was observed a few times. The chain carries TRBV2 and TRBJ2-7; the D gene is possibly TRBD2 (5 bases). Per germline, CDR1 SNHLY and CDR2 FYNNEI. The CDR3 is 16 residues long. V was pared by 8 bases and J by 4 bases, with 24 bases between. Here the CDR3 DNA reads TGTGCCAGCCACTCCGAAGCAGGACGGTCGGGATACGAGCAGTACTTC. This sequence encodes CASHSEAGRSGYEQYF.

J is TRBJ2-1 and V is TRBV28; D perhaps matches TRBD2 (6 bases). Trimming shortened V by 3 bases and J by 2 bases, and 14 bases separated the two germline ends. The germline gives CDR1 MDHEN, CDR2 SYDVKM. The CDR3 is 16 residues long. This chain's CDR3 is CASSLSSGGAYNEQFF. Written as DNA, the CDR3 is TGTGCCAGCAGTTTGTCATCAGGAGGGGCCTACAATGAGCAGTTCTTC.

DNA for the CDR3: TGTGCCAGCATTGGGGGGAAGGGTCCCTACGAGCAGTACTTC. Translated, it gives CASIGGKGPYEQYF. The V gene is TRBV28, the J gene TRBJ2-7; perhaps TRBD2 as D (6 bases). CDR3 length equals 14 residues. Looked up from germline, CDR1 is MDHEN and CDR2 is SYDVKM. Trimming removed 7 bases from V and 2 bases from J, with 15 bases in between. The variable domain in full, completed from reference TRBV28 and TRBJ2-7, reads DVKVTQSSRYLVKRTGEKVFLECVQDMDHENMFWYRQDPGLGLRLIYFSYDVKMKEKGDIPEGYSVSREKKERFSLILESASTNQTSMYLCASIGGKGPYEQYFGPGTRLTVT.

The chain has TRBV5-1 and TRBJ2-3, with unresolved D. This CDR3 comprises 13 residues. Germline V CDR1 and CDR2: SGHRS, YFSETQ. The germline V and J ends were trimmed by 5 bases and 0 bases, with 7 bases remaining between them. The DNA of the CDR3 is TGCGCCAGCAGTGGGCTCAGCACAGATACGCAGTATTTT. This sequence encodes CASSGLSTDTQYF.

V and J are TRBV10-3 and TRBJ2-4; 16 bases agree with TRBD2. Looked up from germline, CDR1 is ENHRY and CDR2 is SYGVKD. V shed 2 bases, J shed 1 base, and the junction held 5 bases outside the gene matches. The CDR3 consists of 19 residues. The CDR3 coding sequence is TGTGCCATCAGTGAGGCGGGGACTAGCGGGAGGGGTGCCAAAAACATTCAGTACTTC. It encodes CAISEAGTSGRGAKNIQYF.

The rearrangement links TRBV6-6 to TRBJ2-5, with 7 bases aligning to TRBD2. Germline CDR1 is MNHNY and CDR2 is SVGAGI (reference sequence). V trimming: 0 bases; J trimming: 5 bases; junction bases outside the gene matches: 9. The CDR3 covers 16 residues. CDR3 DNA sequence: TGTGCCAGCAGTTACTCGGGGGGAGGGAAATCTGAGACCCAGTACTTC. It translates to CASSYSGGGKSETQYF.

V usage is TRBV28 and J usage is TRBJ2-7, with 8 bases fitting TRBD1. Germline assignment: CDR1 MDHEN and CDR2 SYDVKM. The length of the CDR3 is 14 residues. V trimming: 3 bases; J trimming: 4 bases; junction bases outside the gene matches: 5. Here the CDR3 DNA reads TGTGCCAGCAGTTTCCCGACAGGGGTGTACGAGCAGTACTTC. Residues: CASSFPTGVYEQYF.

The CDR3 DNA follows: TGTGCCACTGACGGGGGGAGCTCCTACAATGAGCAGTTCTTC. Amino acids: CATDGGSSYNEQFF. The gene calls are TRBV5-4 and TRBJ2-1, with TRBD2 matching 7 bases. The trim removed 9 bases at V and 0 bases at J, leaving 6 bases unmatched. CDR1 is SGHNT, CDR2 YYREEE, per germline (reference sequence). This CDR3 comprises 14 residues.

This clone appeared a few times. V gene TRBV7-2 combines with J gene TRBJ2-7, with D perhaps matching TRBD1 (5 bases). The CDR3 has 14 amino acids. Trimming removed 1 base at V and 7 bases at J, with 14 bases between. Germline CDR1 SGHTA, CDR2 FQGNSA. For the CDR3, the DNA is TGTGCCAGCAGCTTAGGACAGTCAGGACCGGAGCAGTACTTC. This codes for CASSLGQSGPEQYF.

This rearrangement joins TRBV19 to TRBJ2-6; 7 bases map to TRBD1. Germline trimming cut 3 bases from V and 3 bases from J; bases unmatched to any gene: 8. Germline V CDR1 and CDR2: LNHDA, SQIVND (reference sequence). This CDR3 contains 17 residues. The DNA of the CDR3 is TGTGCCAGTAGTATCTCGTCAGGGGGAAATGGGGCCAACGTCCTGACTTTC. This gives the protein CASSISSGGNGANVLTF.

The chain joins TRBV6-1 to TRBJ2-2, with 7 bases matching TRBD1. V shed 6 bases, J shed 6 bases, and the junction held 4 bases outside the gene matches. Germline CDR1 MNHNS, CDR2 SASEGT. The length of the CDR3 is 13 residues. In DNA form, the CDR3 reads TGTGCCAGCAGAGACAGGGATCCCGGGGAGCTGTTTTTT. Translated, it gives CASRDRDPGELFF.

The V gene is TRBV2, the J gene TRBJ2-7; 9 nucleotides match TRBD1. The V gene end was trimmed by 6 bases and the J gene end by 5 bases; junction bases not matched to a gene: 8. CDR1 is SNHLY and CDR2 is FYNNEI in the germline V gene. The CDR3 totals 14 residues. In nucleotides, the CDR3 is TGTGCCAGCAGGGATGACAGGGGGAGTAACGAGCAGTACTTC. This encodes CASRDDRGSNEQYF. The whole variable domain, filled in from reference TRBV2 and TRBJ2-7, reads EPEVTQTPSHQVTQMGQEVILRCVPISNHLYFYWYRQILGQKVEFLVSFYNNEISEKSEIFDDQFSVERPDGSNFTLKIRSTKLEDSAMYFCASRDDRGSNEQYFGPGTRLTVT.

About this clone: No conserved phenylalanine or tryptophan is present at the end of the CDR3, so a read error is the likely explanation. The DNA is omitted, as the CDR3 cannot be located on it reliably, and the CDR3 follows TCRdb's listing. The chain combines TRBV29-1 with TRBJ1-1; no check of the table's D call, TRBD1, against the DNA was made. The CDR3 totals 14 residues, both ends included. The germline V gene has CDR1 SQVTM and CDR2 ANQGSEA. CDR3 sequence: CSVHPEDRGGSGIL.